This T cell receptor beta chain was captured in a study of shared clonotypes between healthy human individuals. Overall study: Sampling drew on donors who were a couple of women and a few men aged 18 to 49.

Comment on this clone: Its specificity is unknown.

The donor population consisted of healthy HIV-negative adults with no recent acute infections or vaccinations. TCRdb's table, derived via immunoSEQ multiplex PCR, lists solely in-frame clones and lacks some. The data hold 1.6 million or so clones, with about 96% observed a single time. Study-wide points: Among a few donors, 4.5% to 5.5% of naive CD4 clonotypes were found in common.

The sample was naive CD4+ T cells sorted from blood. Sample subset: CD45RA+ positively selected. This TCR came from a man aged 25-45 years in good health.

CDR3 region: CASSEGGLSNQPQHF. CDR3 in DNA: TGTGCCAGCTCCGAGGGGGGGTTGAGCAATCAGCCCCAGCATTTT. The gene calls are TRBV18 and TRBJ1-5; a possible D gene is TRBD1 (6 bases). The CDR3 covers 15 residues. Trimming shortened V by 6 bases and J by 1 base, and 13 bases separated the two germline ends. CDR1 and CDR2 (germline): KGHSH, LQKENI.